These 16 T cell receptor beta chains originate from one sample sequenced in a study of blood T cells in healthy people across ages. The second PCR ran about 7 to 12 cycles with a sample-barcoded 5' primer and J-beta primers. TCRdb independently ran MiXCR on the 5' RACE reads; one entry per CDR3 protein. The sample includes over 950,000 distinct CDR3 sequences, about two fifths of them seen just once. The sample taken for sequencing was blood. The receptors derive from a man younger than 30 in good health.

CDR3 loop: CASSQVGQPGVEKLFF. The CDR3 DNA sequence: TGTGCCAGCAGCCAAGTCGGCCAGCCGGGTGTCGAAAAACTGTTTTTT. V usage is TRBV4-2 and J usage is TRBJ1-4; the D is unclear. Between the trimmed V and J ends, which lost 1 base and 8 bases, there was a span of 17 bases. CDR3 size: 16 residues. The germline CDR1 and CDR2 sequences are LGHNA and YNFKEQ.

The chain employs TRBV7-2 and TRBJ2-1; 15 bases agree with TRBD2. The germline V gene has CDR1 SGHTA and CDR2 FQGNSA. CDR3 length equals 16 residues. Germline trimming cut 5 bases from V and 7 bases from J; bases unmatched to any gene: 6. Written as DNA, the CDR3 is TGTGCCAGCAGCCGGACTAGCGGGGGGGCCAGTAATGAGCAGTTCTTC. This encodes CASSRTSGGASNEQFF.

The chain recombines TRBV7-9 with TRBJ2-1, with TRBD2 matching over 8 bases. Germline CDR1 is SEHNR and CDR2 is FQNEAQ (reference sequence). Trimming took 1 base from V and 0 from J; bases not matched to a gene: 8. The CDR3 loop spans 18 amino acids. The CDR3 spells CASSLGLGGGSSYNEQFF. CDR3 nucleotide sequence: TGTGCCAGCAGCTTAGGGCTCGGCGGGGGGAGCTCCTACAATGAGCAGTTCTTC.

The chain has TRBV20-1 and TRBJ2-3; 7 nucleotides line up with TRBD1. Germline V lookup: CDR1 DFQATT, CDR2 SNEGSKA (reference sequence). The CDR3 totals 16 residues. J was trimmed by 0 bases and V by 7 bases; bases with no gene match: 13. CDR3 sequence reads: CSVPTWTGTSTDTQYF. CDR3 in DNA: TGCAGTGTTCCCACCTGGACAGGAACTAGCACAGATACGCAGTATTTT.

The chain couples TRBV7-9 to TRBJ2-7, with D hard to call. Germline values: CDR1 SEHNR, CDR2 FQNEAQ (reference sequence). This CDR3 spans 14 amino acids. V lost 5 bases, J lost 5 bases, and 16 bases lay in between. CDR3 nucleotide sequence: TGTGCCAGCAGCAAAGAGGTAGGGTACGACGAGCAGTACTTC. This sequence encodes CASSKEVGYDEQYF.

In this sample, this clonotype turned up many times. The chain is built from TRBV11-2 and TRBJ1-2; D not resolved. Germline V gives CDR1 SGHAT, CDR2 FQNNGV. The CDR3 consists of 15 residues. V lost 1 base and J lost 0, with 9 bases in between. CDR3 DNA: TGTGCCAGCAGCTTAGGGGGTTCGACTAACTATGGCTACACCTTC. It is translated as CASSLGGSTNYGYTF.

The V call is TRBV6-6, the J call TRBJ2-1, with D maybe TRBD2 (5 bases). Deletions cut 6 bases from V and 4 bases from J, with 16 bases between. Germline CDR1 and CDR2: MNHNY and SVGAGI (reference sequence). CDR3 length: 15 residues. CDR3: CASRKDSKQYNEQFF. CDR3 coding DNA: TGTGCCAGCAGGAAGGACTCTAAACAATACAATGAGCAGTTCTTC.

This clonotype showed up just a few times. V gene TRBV7-6 combines with J gene TRBJ2-2, with 8 bases aligning to TRBD1. This CDR3 region has 14 residues. V lost 5 bases to trimming and J lost 12 bases; unmatched junction nucleotides: 11. Germline assignment: CDR1 SGHVS and CDR2 FNYEAQ. CDR3 coding DNA: TGTGCCAGCAGCCCTGGGACAGGCGGGCAAAAGCTGTTTTTT. The encoded protein is CASSPGTGGQKLFF.

The sample holds a few counts of this clonotype. The chain employs TRBV28 and TRBJ1-1, with unresolved D. V lost 3 bases and J lost 8, with 13 bases in between. The CDR3 consists of 13 residues. The germline gives CDR1 MDHEN, CDR2 SYDVKM. This CDR3 is CASSFNTANEAFF. CDR3 coding DNA: TGTGCCAGCAGTTTTAATACAGCAAACGAAGCTTTCTTT.

This chain links TRBV3-1 with TRBJ2-3; D remains ambiguous. V lost 0 bases to trimming and J lost 3 bases, with 7 bases between them. This CDR3 has 14 amino acids. Per germline, CDR1 LGHDT and CDR2 YNNKEL (reference sequence). CDR3 sequence reads: CASSQDMGTDTQYF. As DNA, the CDR3 is TGTGCCAGCAGCCAAGATATGGGGACAGATACGCAGTATTTT.

In this sample, this clonotype turned up a few times. The CDR3 nucleotides read TGTGCCAGCAGCCCCTCTATCCAGCCCCAGCATTTT. Translating gives CASSPSIQPQHF. The gene calls are TRBV7-9 and TRBJ1-5; D is uncertain. Germline V gene sequence: CDR1 SEHNR, CDR2 FQNEAQ (reference sequence). The CDR3 runs to 12 residues. The V and J ends lost 5 bases and 7 bases respectively, with 9 bases between them.

The rearrangement joins TRBV12-3 or TRBV12-4 to TRBJ2-3, with unresolved D. The CDR3 contains 13 residues. The V end lost 0 bases, the J end lost 4 bases, and 5 bases lay between the germline ends. The CDR3 DNA reads as TGTGCCAGCAGTTTAGCTAGCCCAGATACGCAGTATTTT. Amino acid sequence: CASSLASPDTQYF.

This chain joins TRBV2 and TRBJ1-4; D unresolved. V shed 6 bases and J shed 8 bases, with 16 bases lying between them. Germline-derived CDR1 and CDR2 are SNHLY and FYNNEI. The CDR3 consists of 14 residues. The CDR3 DNA reads as TGTGCCAGCAGACGGAGCCCCGGTGGCGAAAAACTGTTTTTT. Translation: CASRRSPGGEKLFF.

In its sample, this clonotype was seen a few times. The chain links TRBV20-1 to TRBJ2-3; D gene uncertain. Germline V gene lookup returns CDR1 DFQATT and CDR2 SNEGSKA (reference sequence). Trimming removed 5 bases at V and 5 bases at J, with 5 bases between. The CDR3 contains 10 residues. CDR3 sequence (DNA): TGCAGTGCTTGGGAAGATACGCAGTATTTT. As protein: CSAWEDTQYF.

The rearrangement uses TRBV12-5 and TRBJ2-7; TRBD2 might be the D (5 bases). The V end lost 5 bases, the J end lost 7 bases, and 18 bases lay between the germline ends. The CDR3 is 14 amino acids. Germline assignment: CDR1 LGHNT and CDR2 FRNRAP. This chain's CDR3 is CASGPGGVYWEQYF. The DNA for the CDR3 is TGTGCTAGTGGTCCTGGAGGCGTTTATTGGGAGCAGTACTTC.

The genes are TRBV20-1 and TRBJ2-3, with 8 bases matching TRBD2. V was pared by 4 bases and J by 3 bases, with 6 bases of the junction left unmatched. CDR3 length equals 14 residues. Germline V CDR1 and CDR2: DFQATT, SNEGSKA (reference sequence). The CDR3 region is CSAKGERGTDTQYF. The CDR3 DNA is TGCAGTGCTAAGGGGGAGCGGGGGACAGATACGCAGTATTTT.